Listed below are T cell receptor beta chains from one sample, sequenced in a study of type 1 regulatory T cells. TCRdb used MiXCR to reprocess the reads, holding one entry per CDR3 protein. The data hold about 62,000 distinct CDR3 sequences, with 55% to 65% observed a single time. No antigen has been identified for these receptors. Sequenced: cultured non-Tr1 T cells, either the whole culture or a sorted T cell fraction (not recorded which). These receptors were obtained from a human donor in good health. CDR3s include the opening cysteine and the closing phenylalanine or tryptophan. Each record gives: J gene, clone size, D gene, V gene, CDR3 DNA, CDR3 protein. D genes are given only for firm matches. Clone size, where shown, is once, few, many, or a class for clones that have expanded.

J: TRBJ1-3
size: .
D: .
V: TRBV12-5
DNA: TGTGCTAGTGGTTTGGTCACGGATTCTGGAAACACCATATATTTT
CDR3: CASGLVTDSGNTIYF

J: TRBJ2-1
size: once
D: .
V: TRBV10-3
DNA: TGTGCCATCTCGGCACCCCCTTCTTCTCATGAGCAGTTCTTC
CDR3: CAISAPPSSHEQFF

J: TRBJ2-1
size: .
D: .
V: TRBV27
DNA: TGTGCCAGCAGTACCCTTCTACAGAACAATGAGCGGTTCTTC
CDR3: CASSTLLQNNERFF

J: TRBJ1-5
size: .
D: .
V: TRBV7-2
DNA: TGTGCCAGCAGCGTAAATCAGCAGCCCCAGCATTTT
CDR3: CASSVNQQPQHF

J: TRBJ1-1
size: .
D: .
V: TRBV29-1
DNA: TGCAGCGTTTCAGGGTTCTTCGGCACTGAAGCTTTCTTT
CDR3: CSVSGFFGTEAFF

J: TRBJ1-2
size: .
D: .
V: TRBV20-1
DNA: TGCAGTGCTAGAGATCTTGGCAGGGGAGGGTATGGCTACACCTTC
CDR3: CSARDLGRGGYGYTF

J: TRBJ2-1
size: few
D: TRBD2
V: TRBV5-1
DNA: TGCGCCAGCAGCCGGGGACTAGCGGGAGGGGAAGAGCAGTTCTTC
CDR3: CASSRGLAGGEEQFF

J: TRBJ2-1
size: .
D: .
V: TRBV15
DNA: TGTGCCACCAGCGCCGAGCAGAGCTCCTACAATGAGCAGTTCTTC
CDR3: CATSAEQSSYNEQFF

J: TRBJ2-7
size: few
D: TRBD1
V: TRBV5-1
DNA: TGTGCCAGCCTCGAGGGGGCAGGGGGTAATAGGGAGCAGTACTTC
CDR3: CASLEGAGGNREQYF

J: TRBJ2-1
size: .
D: TRBD2
V: TRBV28
DNA: TGTGCCACTCCGGGACTAGCGAACAATGAGCAGTTCTTC
CDR3: CATPGLANNEQFF

J: TRBJ1-1
size: .
D: TRBD1
V: TRBV2
DNA: TGTGCCAGCAGTGGACAGGGGGCACTCCTCATGAACACTGAAGCTTTCTTT
CDR3: CASSGQGALLMNTEAFF

J: TRBJ2-7
size: .
D: .
V: TRBV5-1
DNA: TGCGCCAGCAGCTTGGCCCCCGTGGGCTACGAGCAGTACTTC
CDR3: CASSLAPVGYEQYF

J: TRBJ1-5
size: .
D: TRBD1
V: TRBV2
DNA: TGTGCCAGCAGGTGGGACAGGGAAACTCAGCCCCAGCATTTT
CDR3: CASRWDRETQPQHF

J: TRBJ1-1
size: .
D: .
V: TRBV20-1
DNA: TGCAGTGCTAAAACGGGCGGAGCCGAAGCTTTCTTT
CDR3: CSAKTGGAEAFF

J: TRBJ2-7
size: .
D: .
V: TRBV20-1
DNA: TGCAGTGCTAGTCCCAGCCTTGGTTACGAGCAGTACTTC
CDR3: CSASPSLGYEQYF

J: TRBJ1-6
size: .
D: .
V: TRBV7-9
DNA: TGTGCCAGCAGCTTAGGAGGGACAAAGGATTCACCCCTCCACTTT
CDR3: CASSLGGTKDSPLHF

J: TRBJ2-1
size: .
D: TRBD2
V: TRBV18
DNA: TGTGCCAGCTCACCCGGGAGGAGTTTCAATGAGCAGTTCTTC
CDR3: CASSPGRSFNEQFF

J: TRBJ2-5
size: .
D: .
V: TRBV2
DNA: TGTGCCAGCAGGCGAGACAGAGTGGAGACCCCGTACTTC
CDR3: CASRRDRVETPYF

J: TRBJ1-4
size: .
D: TRBD1
V: TRBV4-1
DNA: TGCGCCAGCAGCCAAGATACGACTGACAGGGACGGGCCGTCAACTAATGAAAAACTGTTTTTT
CDR3: CASSQDTTDRDGPSTNEKLFF

J: TRBJ2-1
size: .
D: .
V: TRBV20-1
DNA: TGCAGTGCTAGCCCCGGACGCGGACAGCTCGATGAGCAGTTCTTC
CDR3: CSASPGRGQLDEQFF

J: TRBJ2-1
size: .
D: .
V: TRBV7-8
DNA: TGTGCCAGCAACAAACGGGCCCTAACTAATGAGCAGTTCTTC
CDR3: CASNKRALTNEQFF

J: TRBJ1-3
size: .
D: .
V: TRBV27
DNA: TGTGCCAGCAGTTTAAGAGGAACTGGAAACACCATATATTTT
CDR3: CASSLRGTGNTIYF

J: TRBJ2-1
size: .
D: .
V: TRBV18
DNA: TGTGCCAGCTTGGCGGGGAGGACCCTCTACAATGAGCAGTTCTTC
CDR3: CASLAGRTLYNEQFF

J: TRBJ2-7
size: .
D: .
V: TRBV20-1
DNA: TGCAGTGCTAGACAGAACCCCTCCAAGCAGTACTTC
CDR3: CSARQNPSKQYF

J: TRBJ1-1
size: .
D: .
V: TRBV12-3/TRBV12-4
DNA: TGTGCCAGCAGAGCCCGGCGACAGGTAATGGACACTGAAGCTTTCTTT
CDR3: CASRARRQVMDTEAFF

J: TRBJ2-7
size: few
D: TRBD2
V: TRBV20-1
DNA: TGCAGTGCTGTCGTGAGCGGGAGAGTGCACGAGCAGTACTTC
CDR3: CSAVVSGRVHEQYF

J: TRBJ1-6
size: .
D: .
V: TRBV7-2
DNA: TGTGCCAGCAGTCCACGACGGTCTTCTGGACCCCTCCACTTT
CDR3: CASSPRRSSGPLHF

J: TRBJ2-7
size: .
D: .
V: TRBV20-1
DNA: TGCAGTGCTAGAGACCCCCTGGGCTACGAGCAGTACTTC
CDR3: CSARDPLGYEQYF

J: TRBJ2-5
size: .
D: .
V: TRBV7-2
DNA: TGTGCCAGCAGCAGCCAGCCCGAGCCCGGGACCCAGTACTTC
CDR3: CASSSQPEPGTQYF

J: TRBJ1-1
size: .
D: TRBD1
V: TRBV5-1
DNA: TGCGCCAGCAGGTCGACAGGGTGGAACACTGAAGCTTTCTTT
CDR3: CASRSTGWNTEAFF

J: TRBJ2-5
size: .
D: .
V: TRBV29-1
DNA: TGCAGCGTTGAAGATCGGACGTACCAAGAGACCCAGTACTTC
CDR3: CSVEDRTYQETQYF